This paragraph reports one T cell receptor (beta chain). This record belongs to a study of control samples from healthy donors and cancer patients. This CDR3 is 17 amino acids long. The V end lost 1 base, the J end lost 0 bases, and 12 bases lay between the germline ends. Germline V gives CDR1 SGHAT, CDR2 FQNNGV. TCRdb's copy holds only in-frame clones and misses some; the assay was immunoSEQ multiplex PCR. This sample has tens of thousands of clones, with roughly 90% found just once. Source material: PBMCs. The V gene is TRBV11-2, the J gene TRBJ2-2; D may be TRBD1 or TRBD2 (5 bases each). This sequence was found in a man in his fifties or sixties with colorectal cancer. In nucleotides, the CDR3 is TGTGCCAGCAGCTTAGGACCCTGGGGACCGAACACCGGGGAGCTGTTTTTT. It is translated as CASSLGPWGPNTGELFF.